This entry is about one T cell receptor beta chain. What it binds is not known. This record comes from a study of cytomegalovirus exposure and HLA in healthy donors. Across the whole study: In an earlier analysis, 90 million to 120 million unique TCR beta sequences were found from 150 million to 200 million T cells. In terms of ancestry, the Caucasian-associated cluster contained roughly 81% of the approximately 400 genotyped donors. Study-wide results and caveats: TCR beta chain V- and J-gene trimming was linked, in a later analysis, to a missense variant in DCLRE1C. TRBV6-2, TRBV6-3 and some other V segments were unresolvable in 87-base-pair reads.

Germline V gene lookup returns CDR1 SGHDT and CDR2 YYEEEE. This CDR3 is 17 amino acids long. The V end was cut by 0 bases, the J end by 1 base, with 14 bases between. This PCR relied on a set of 60 Vbeta primers and 13 Jbeta primers. TCRdb's table, derived via immunoSEQ multiplex PCR, lists solely in-frame clones and lacks some. The table shows 150,000 to 200,000 clones, with over 75% occurring only once. The chain joins TRBV5-6 to TRBJ2-1, with D possibly being TRBD1 (6 bases). Sequencing was carried out using PBMCs. The sequence came from a woman aged 25-40 years in good health and CMV-seronegative. The CDR3 nucleotides read TGTGCCAGCAGCTTGGGATACAGGGCTTTGTCCTACAATGAGCAGTTCTTC. The encoded protein is CASSLGYRALSYNEQFF.